This section outlines one T cell receptor beta chain sequence together with its context. This entry comes from a study of blood T cell repertoires in COVID-19. In the study overall: COVID-19 samples collected from the United States, Italy and Spain covered acute and convalescent phases. In each case, the material was cDNA or gDNA derived from T cells, B-cell-depleted T cells, or PBMCs.

The V segment lost 2 bases and the J segment 3 bases; nucleotides outside the gene matches: 9. This CDR3 comprises 17 residues. Germline V gene sequence: CDR1 MNHEY, CDR2 SMNVEV (reference sequence). Source study methods: Reference gene primers were amplified, and this amplification served to estimate nucleated cell counts. Only in-frame clones appear in the TCRdb table, and some are missing; sequencing was by immunoSEQ multiplex PCR. The DNA gave D and trimming, while V, J and clone size come from that table. The table shows about 230,000 clones, with more than 80% occurring only once. The Seattle patients joined while their infection was active and were tracked longitudinally afterward.

This chain links TRBV27 with TRBJ1-3, with 8 bases fitting TRBD1. The sequenced sample consisted of peripheral blood. The TCR comes from a young man with COVID-19, enrolled during active disease. CDR3 nucleotide sequence: TGTGCCAGCAGTTTAAGGTTGGACAGGGCATATGGAAACACCATATATTTT. Translating gives CASSLRLDRAYGNTIYF.